The 5 T cell receptor beta chains below were found in one sample sequenced in a study of blood T cell repertoires in COVID-19. The assay was immunoSEQ multiplex PCR, and TCRdb's table has in-frame clones only and misses some. This sample carries some 220,000 clones, roughly nine tenths of them seen once, and the ten largest clones take 9.5% to 15%. The sample consisted of peripheral blood. Receptors originate from a woman between 18 and 30 years old who had recovered from COVID-19.

This sequence joins TRBV6-4 and TRBJ2-1; D might be TRBD2 (6 bases). V was clipped by 5 bases and J by 0 bases, with 11 bases between them. The CDR3 totals 15 residues. Per germline, CDR1 MRHNA and CDR2 SNTAGT. As DNA, the CDR3 is TGTGCCAGCAGTATAACCGGGAGCTCCTACAATGAGCAGTTCTTC. It yields the protein CASSITGSSYNEQFF.

The chain links TRBV11-2 to TRBJ1-1, with TRBD1 matching over 7 bases. CDR3 size: 15 residues. CDR1 and CDR2 (germline): SGHAT, FQNNGV. Trimming cost V 5 bases and J 4 bases; bases outside gene matches: 10. CDR3 region: CASSTRVTGTTEAFF. The CDR3 region has the DNA TGTGCCAGCAGCACCCGAGTGACAGGGACCACTGAAGCTTTCTTT. Looking up the rest from reference TRBV11-2 and TRBJ1-1 gives the full variable domain: EAGVAQSPRYKIIEKRQSVAFWCNPISGHATLYWYQQILGQGPKLLIQFQNNGVVDDSQLPKDRFSAERLKGVDSTLKIQPAKLEDSAVYLCASSTRVTGTTEAFFGQGTRLTVV.

The V call is TRBV4-1, the J call TRBJ2-1, with TRBD2 matching 7 bases. The V gene end was trimmed by 3 bases and the J gene end by 2 bases; junction bases not matched to a gene: 1. Per the germline V gene, CDR1 is MGHRA and CDR2 is YSYEKL. The CDR3 runs 14 residues. CDR3 in amino acids: CASSQAGAYNEQFF. The CDR3 nucleotides read TGCGCCAGCAGCCAGGCGGGAGCCTACAATGAGCAGTTCTTC.

The chain combines TRBV6-5 with TRBJ1-2; D is unclear. The CDR3 is 14 residues long. Germline V gene sequence: CDR1 MNHEY, CDR2 SVGAGI. Trimming removed 6 bases at V and 2 bases at J, with 13 bases between. The CDR3: CASSPLGRNYGYTF. In DNA form, the CDR3 reads TGTGCCAGCAGCCCCCTCGGGAGAAACTATGGCTACACCTTC.

The gene calls are TRBV27 and TRBJ2-1; TRBD2 is a possible D gene (6 bases). Germline assignment: CDR1 MNHEY and CDR2 SMNVEV (reference sequence). The CDR3 is 15 residues long. Trimming left V 5 bases short and J 2 bases short, with 13 bases between. In DNA form, the CDR3 reads TGTGCCAGCAGTATTAGCGGCAGCCCCTACAATGAGCAGTTCTTC. Translated, it gives CASSISGSPYNEQFF.